A selection of T cell receptor beta chains follows, all from one sample in a study of shared clonotypes between healthy human individuals. Sequencing was performed with immunoSEQ multiplex PCR; in TCRdb, only in-frame clones are kept and a portion is missing. The sample includes roughly 720,000 clones, 90% of them seen just once. The material sequenced was memory CD8+ T cells from PBMCs. These receptors were obtained from a man between 18 and 29 years old in good health. Some clones in this sample may be carry-over from other donors' samples. The CDR3 runs from the conserved cysteine through the conserved F or W. D genes are given only for firm matches. Size is stated for part of the rows, as once, few or many counts, or as a class when the clone is expanded.

>14|TRBJ2-1|NA|few|TRBV19
TGTGCCAGTAGTATCCGAGACACTCGCGATGAGCAGTTCTTC
CASSIRDTRDEQFF
>14|TRBJ2-7|TRBD1|NA|TRBV4-2
TGTGCCAGCAGGCGGACAGGGGCTCGGTACGAGCAGTACTTC
CASRRTGARYEQYF
>15|TRBJ1-5|TRBD1|NA|TRBV6-1
TGTGCCAGCAGTGAAGCGTCAGGGGGCAGGCAGCCCCAGCATTTT
CASSEASGGRQPQHF
>14|TRBJ2-7|NA|NA|TRBV5-4
TGTGCCAGCAGCGCAGGGGCAGGGGCCTACGAGCAGTACTTC
CASSAGAGAYEQYF
>16|TRBJ2-2|NA|NA|TRBV7-9
TGTGCCAGCAGCTTAGCGGGAGGAACGAACACCGGGGAGCTGTTTTTT
CASSLAGGTNTGELFF
>14|TRBJ2-2|NA|NA|TRBV19
TGTGCCAGTGTGGATAACCCGAACACCGGGGAGCTGTTTTTT
CASVDNPNTGELFF
>17|TRBJ2-7|TRBD2|once|TRBV11-2
TGTGCCAGCAGCTTAGGTGCGACTAGCGGGAGACCCTACGAGCAGTACTTC
CASSLGATSGRPYEQYF
>14|TRBJ1-1|NA|few|TRBV4-1
TGCGCCAGCAGCCTCCTCAAAAGGAACACTGAAGCTTTCTTT
CASSLLKRNTEAFF
>15|TRBJ2-1|TRBD1|NA|TRBV28
TGTGCCAGCAGATACAGGGGCTTGACCTACAATGAGCAGTTCTTC
CASRYRGLTYNEQFF
>15|TRBJ1-2|TRBD1|NA|TRBV9
TGTGCCAGCAGCAGCCTGGACAGGGTAACCTATGGCTACACCTTC
CASSSLDRVTYGYTF
>14|TRBJ2-7|TRBD2|NA|TRBV7-9
TGTGCCAGCAGCTCGCGGGGGGGACCCTACGAGCAGTACTTC
CASSSRGGPYEQYF
>13|TRBJ2-1|NA|NA|TRBV6-5
TGTGCCAGCAATCCACTTTGGGTCGATGAGCAGTTCTTC
CASNPLWVDEQFF
>15|TRBJ2-7|TRBD1|NA|TRBV4-3
TGCGCCAGCAGCCAAGACAGGGGGTTGAGGTACGAGCAGTACTTC
CASSQDRGLRYEQYF
>15|TRBJ2-3|NA|NA|TRBV4-1
TGCGCCAGCAGCCAAGACGGAGGGTTGGCAGATACGCAGTATTTT
CASSQDGGLADTQYF